This passage covers 21 T cell receptor beta chains from one sample sequenced in a study of cytomegalovirus exposure and HLA in healthy donors. PCR used 60 Vbeta primers and 13 Jbeta primers. This table comes from immunoSEQ multiplex PCR, and its TCRdb copy is limited to in-frame clones, with some not included. The sample consists of over 150,000 clones, around 90% of them appearing once. The material sequenced was PBMCs. These receptors were taken from a woman aged 25 to 39 in good health and CMV-seronegative.

Comments on this clone: Other DNA sequences within the sample encode an identical CDR3. The genes are TRBV7-8 and TRBJ1-6, with 8 bases identical to TRBD1. V shed 0 bases, J shed 0 bases, and the junction held 4 bases outside the gene matches. The CDR3 has 18 amino acids. CDR1 is SGHVS and CDR2 is FQNEAQ in the germline V gene. This chain's CDR3 is CASSLARQGSSYNSPLHF. The CDR3 nucleotides are TGTGCCAGCAGCTTAGCGCGACAGGGGAGCTCCTATAATTCACCCCTCCACTTT.

This clone showed up just a few times. The chain is built from TRBV2 and TRBJ1-5, with D possibly matching TRBD1 (5 bases). The CDR3 has 15 residues. Germline V gene lookup returns CDR1 SNHLY and CDR2 FYNNEI. Trimming removed 4 bases at V and 3 bases at J, with 13 bases between. The CDR3 is CASSVAQGLNQPQHF. In DNA, the CDR3 is TGTGCCAGCAGTGTTGCCCAGGGTCTCAATCAGCCCCAGCATTTT.

The rearrangement links TRBV2 to TRBJ2-1; the D gene is possibly TRBD2 (5 bases). The CDR3 is made up of 15 amino acids. The germline V gene has CDR1 SNHLY and CDR2 FYNNEI. V lost 4 bases and J 5 bases, leaving 15 bases between the germline ends. The CDR3 sequence: CASSAPSGLNNEQFF. CDR3 bases: TGTGCCAGCAGTGCGCCCAGCGGCCTTAACAATGAGCAGTTCTTC.

This clone was counted between two and nine times. The gene calls are TRBV7-6 and TRBJ1-5; D ambiguous. The CDR3 consists of 14 residues. Germline V gene data show CDR1 as SGHVS and CDR2 as FNYEAQ. V shed 5 bases and J shed 6 bases, with 14 bases lying between them. The chain's CDR3 is CASSPTPAGQPQHF. In DNA, the CDR3 is TGTGCCAGCAGCCCCACTCCCGCGGGTCAGCCCCAGCATTTT.

This clone was detected only once. The rearrangement uses TRBV9 and TRBJ2-3, with a possible D match to TRBD2 (7 bases). Germline CDR1 and CDR2: SGDLS and YYNGEE. The CDR3 length is 18 residues. V was trimmed by 2 bases and J by 2 bases, leaving 21 bases between them. The CDR3 here is CASSVLTGRGAATDTQYF. Written as DNA, the CDR3 is TGTGCCAGCAGCGTCCTAACGGGTCGGGGGGCGGCCACAGATACGCAGTATTTT.

The chain couples TRBV18 to TRBJ2-3; D gene unclear. This CDR3 is built from 13 residues. V gave up 5 bases and J gave up 6 bases, with 12 bases separating them. Germline V CDR1 and CDR2: KGHSH, LQKENI. The CDR3 DNA follows: TGTGCCAGCTCAAGCGACGTCTGGGATACGCAGTATTTT. It specifies CASSSDVWDTQYF.

The V gene is TRBV18, the J gene TRBJ1-5; the D gene is possibly TRBD1 (6 bases). Trimming left V 2 bases short and J 4 bases short, with 12 bases between. This CDR3 is built from 15 residues. CDR1 and CDR2 from the germline V gene are KGHSH and LQKENI. CDR3 DNA sequence: TGTGCCAGCTCACCAAAGAACAGGGTGAATCAGCCCCAGCATTTT. This gives the protein CASSPKNRVNQPQHF.

On this clone: A junction end diverges from the germline sequence, so it may reflect a read error. The chain recombines TRBV27 with TRBJ2-7; D remains ambiguous. This CDR3 is 15 amino acids long. Germline V CDR1 and CDR2: MNHEY, SMNVEV (reference sequence). CDR3: CASSLSLRSSYEQYF. The CDR3, as DNA: TGTGCCAGCAGTCTATCCCTAAGGAGCTCCTACGAGCAGTACTTC.

The V call is TRBV9, the J call TRBJ1-2; 11 bases match TRBD1. Germline CDR1 SGDLS, CDR2 YYNGEE. J was trimmed by 8 bases and V by 0 bases; bases with no gene match: 3. The CDR3 spans 14 residues. The CDR3 nucleotides read TGTGCCAGCAGCGTAGTTGGGGACAGGGGGGGCTACACCTTC. Translated: CASSVVGDRGGYTF. Looking up the rest from reference TRBV9 and TRBJ1-2 gives the full variable domain: DSGVTQTPKHLITATGQRVTLRCSPRSGDLSVYWYQQSLDQGLQFLIQYYNGEERAKGNILERFSAQQFPDLHSELNLSSLELGDSALYFCASSVVGDRGGYTFGSGTRLTVV.

The V call is TRBV28, the J call TRBJ2-7; perhaps TRBD2 as D (5 bases). The length of the CDR3 is 13 residues. Germline lookup yields CDR1 MDHEN and CDR2 SYDVKM. Trimming removed 2 bases from V and 6 bases from J, with 11 bases in between. The CDR3 sequence: CASSLRGRPEQYF. The DNA for the CDR3 is TGTGCCAGCAGTTTACGTGGGAGACCCGAGCAGTACTTC.

This clone has only one observation. The genes are TRBV28 and TRBJ1-2, with D hard to call. V was pared by 6 bases and J by 2 bases, with 19 bases between. The CDR3 is 16 amino acids. CDR1 and CDR2 from the germline V gene are MDHEN and SYDVKM. This CDR3 is CASSTIDLAANYGYTF. The CDR3, as DNA: TGTGCCAGCAGCACCATCGACCTTGCGGCAAACTATGGCTACACCTTC.

This clone appeared a few times. The V call is TRBV10-3, the J call TRBJ2-1, with TRBD2 matching over 11 bases. The CDR3 is 16 amino acids. Trimming took 7 bases from V and 6 from J; bases not matched to a gene: 11. Germline V lookup: CDR1 ENHRY, CDR2 SYGVKD. The CDR3: CAITPGIAGGLNEQFF. The CDR3 DNA is TGTGCCATCACCCCTGGCATAGCGGGGGGGCTCAATGAGCAGTTCTTC.

The genes are TRBV18 and TRBJ2-3; 7 bases are a match to TRBD1. Per germline, CDR1 KGHSH and CDR2 LQKENI. With V trimmed by 4 bases and J by 3 bases, 4 bases remained unmatched. The length of the CDR3 is 14 residues. The CDR3 is CASSQRQGTDTQYF. The CDR3 bases are TGTGCCAGCTCACAACGACAGGGAACAGATACGCAGTATTTT. Full variable domain (remainder filled in from reference TRBV18 and TRBJ2-3): NAGVMQNPRHLVRRRGQEARLRCSPMKGHSHVYWYRQLPEEGLKFMVYLQKENIIDESGMPKERFSAEFPKEGPSILRIQQVVRGDSAAYFCASSQRQGTDTQYFGPGTRLTVL.

This chain links TRBV2 with TRBJ2-3; tentative D call: TRBD2 (6 bases). Trimming cost V 5 bases and J 0 bases, with 9 bases left between them. CDR1 is SNHLY, CDR2 FYNNEI, per germline. The CDR3 loop spans 14 amino acids. CDR3 sequence (DNA): TGTGCCAGCAGTCGGGGGACTAGCACAGATACGCAGTATTTT. Its translation is CASSRGTSTDTQYF.

This clone has just one count. V is TRBV5-1 and J is TRBJ2-3; 8 bases are shared with TRBD1. V was clipped by 3 bases and J by 3 bases; unmatched bases: 6. The V gene's germline CDR1 is SGHRS and CDR2 YFSETQ. The CDR3 covers 15 residues. The chain's CDR3 is CASSWRTGCTDTQYF. CDR3 DNA: TGCGCCAGCAGCTGGCGGACAGGGTGTACAGATACGCAGTATTTT.

The chain recombines TRBV2 with TRBJ2-7, with 11 bases matching TRBD2. V shed 6 bases, J shed 1 base, and the junction held 5 bases outside the gene matches. Germline CDR1 is SNHLY and CDR2 is FYNNEI. The CDR3 consists of 15 residues. This CDR3 is CASRYSSGGSYEQYF. Here the CDR3 DNA reads TGTGCCAGCAGGTACTCTAGCGGGGGGTCCTACGAGCAGTACTTC.

V is TRBV29-1 and J is TRBJ1-4; D not certain. Trimming shortened V by 4 bases and J by 5 bases, and 8 bases separated the two germline ends. The CDR3 covers 12 residues. Germline CDR1 is SQVTM and CDR2 is ANQGSEA. CDR3 residues: CSVVRGNEKLFF. The CDR3 coding sequence is TGCAGCGTTGTTCGGGGAAATGAAAAACTGTTTTTT.

The chain carries TRBV4-1 and TRBJ2-7, with 8 bases that match TRBD1. CDR3 length: 15 amino acids. V shed 0 bases, J shed 3 bases, and the junction held 4 bases outside the gene matches. Looked up from germline, CDR1 is MGHRA and CDR2 is YSYEKL. CDR3 nucleotides: TGCGCCAGCAGCCAAGAGAGCGGACAGGGCTACGAGCAGTACTTC. Translation gives CASSQESGQGYEQYF.

This sequence joins TRBV19 and TRBJ2-7; D uncertain. Per the germline V gene, CDR1 is LNHDA and CDR2 is SQIVND (reference sequence). The V and J ends lost 8 bases and 3 bases respectively, with 14 bases between them. The CDR3 loop spans 13 amino acids. The CDR3 DNA is TGTGCCAGTTCGATAGGAGATTTCTACGAGCAGTACTTC. It is translated as CASSIGDFYEQYF.

The chain has TRBV18 and TRBJ1-3; TRBD1 agrees at 8 bases. CDR1 and CDR2 (germline): KGHSH, LQKENI. This CDR3 spans 17 amino acids. V gave up 2 bases and J gave up 0 bases; unmatched junction bases: 6. CDR3 amino acids: CASSPAGQAISGNTIYF. DNA of the CDR3: TGTGCCAGCTCACCAGCGGGACAGGCCATCTCTGGAAACACCATATATTTT.

This chain uses TRBV6-4 with TRBJ1-5; D is uncertain. The germline CDR1 and CDR2 sequences are MRHNA and SNTAGT. The CDR3 consists of 13 residues. V lost 4 bases and J lost 1, with 5 bases in between. The CDR3 coding sequence is TGTGCCAGCAGTGCAGAAAGCAATCAGCCCCAGCATTTT. Translating it yields CASSAESNQPQHF.